This T cell receptor (beta chain) is from a study of T cell repertoires in cytomegalovirus infection. Study summary: Shared public TCR beta signatures pointed to both CMV infection and a matching HLA type.

TCRdb redid the calling of the reads with MiXCR, one entry per CDR3 protein. The sample contains approximately 220,000 distinct CDR3 sequences, roughly two fifths of which appear only once. With respect to this clonotype: What it recognizes is unknown.

CDR1 is SGHDN and CDR2 is FVKESK in the germline V gene. V was clipped by 3 bases and J by 5 bases, with 11 bases between them. This CDR3 is 14 amino acids long. Sequencing was performed on CD8+ T cells from cultured PBMCs, taken from culture after CMV antigen stimulation. This chain uses TRBV14 with TRBJ2-1, with D tentatively TRBD1 or TRBD2 (7 bases each). The TCR comes from a human donor in good health (CMV status not recorded). Some clones in this sample may be carry-over from other donors' samples. CDR3 amino acids: CASSQAGGDNEQFF. The DNA of the CDR3 is TGTGCCAGCAGCCAGGCAGGGGGGGACAATGAGCAGTTCTTC.